This T cell receptor beta chain was sequenced during a study of shared clonotypes between healthy human individuals. Study as a whole: The study drew on a couple of women and three men aged 18 to 49 as donors.

How the authors handled the data: Filtering differed because ImmunoSEQ produced junction-only sequences that carried no quality scores. Sequencing was performed with immunoSEQ multiplex PCR; in TCRdb, only in-frame clones are kept and a portion is missing. Clone size and the V and J calls come from that table; the DNA yielded D and trimming. The sample lists about 980,000 clones, over 75% occurring once. The study enrolled healthy HIV-negative adults without recent acute infections or vaccinations as donors. Subsets obtained from CD4+ cells comprised CD45RA+ naive and CD45RA-negative memory cells. This CDR3 is 15 amino acids long. Germline loops: CDR1 MNHNS, CDR2 SASEGT. Trimming cost V 3 bases and J 4 bases; bases outside gene matches: 6.

The rearrangement links TRBV6-1 to TRBJ1-2; TRBD1 matches at 9 bases. The TCR comes from a young man in good health. Sequencing input: memory CD4+ T cells sorted from blood. Documented subset: CD45RA-negative fraction. In DNA form, the CDR3 reads TGTGCCAGCAGTGATTACAGGGGGCCATTCTATGGCTACACCTTC. Translation gives CASSDYRGPFYGYTF.